This TCR beta chain was identified during a study of cytomegalovirus exposure and HLA in healthy donors. Study-level results: With further analysis later on, most CMV-associated TCR beta chains appeared HLA-restricted. Earlier analysis looked at TCR beta V segments, and most were productive about 90% or about 30% of the time. In a later analysis, donors in an Asian-associated ancestry cluster reportedly had fewer N-insertions in productive TCRs than the cohort mean.

The PCR made use of 60 Vbeta and 13 Jbeta primers. The method was immunoSEQ multiplex PCR; TCRdb's version includes in-frame clones alone and lacks a portion of them. The profile shows some 140,000 clones, around 79% of them singletons. This clone was found once. Its target is not known. Germline V CDR1 and CDR2: MNHEY, SVGAGI. This CDR3 spans 16 amino acids. V shed 3 bases, J shed 3 bases, and the junction held 5 bases outside the gene matches. Sequenced sample: PBMCs. This TCR derives from a young man in good health and CMV-seronegative. This chain joins TRBV6-5 and TRBJ1-2; 12 nucleotides align to TRBD1. The CDR3 bases are TGTGCCAGCAGTTATTGGGGGACAGGGGGCCACTATGGCTACACCTTC. This gives the protein CASSYWGTGGHYGYTF.